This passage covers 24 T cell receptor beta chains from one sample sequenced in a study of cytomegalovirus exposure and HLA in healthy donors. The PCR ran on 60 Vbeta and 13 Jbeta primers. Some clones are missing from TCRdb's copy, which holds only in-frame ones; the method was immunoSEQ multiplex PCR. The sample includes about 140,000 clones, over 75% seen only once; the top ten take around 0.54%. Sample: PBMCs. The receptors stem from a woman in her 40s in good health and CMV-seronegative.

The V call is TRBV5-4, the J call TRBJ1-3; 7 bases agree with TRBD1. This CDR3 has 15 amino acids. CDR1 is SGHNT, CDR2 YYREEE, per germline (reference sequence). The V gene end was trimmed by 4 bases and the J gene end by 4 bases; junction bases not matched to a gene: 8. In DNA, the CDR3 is TGTGCCAGCAGCGCCCGGGACAGTTCCGGAAACACCATATATTTT. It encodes CASSARDSSGNTIYF. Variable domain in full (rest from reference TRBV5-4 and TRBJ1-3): ETGVTQSPTHLIKTRGQQVTLRCSSQSGHNTVSWYQQALGQGPQFIFQYYREEENGRGNFPPRFSGLQFPNYSSELNVNALELDDSALYLCASSARDSSGNTIYFGEGSWLTVV.

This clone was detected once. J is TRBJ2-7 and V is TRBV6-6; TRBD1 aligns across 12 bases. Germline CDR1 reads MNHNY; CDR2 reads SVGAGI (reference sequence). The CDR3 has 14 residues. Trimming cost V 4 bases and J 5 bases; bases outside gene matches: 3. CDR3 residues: CASSWGQGANEQYF. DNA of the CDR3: TGTGCCAGCAGTTGGGGACAGGGGGCGAACGAGCAGTACTTC.

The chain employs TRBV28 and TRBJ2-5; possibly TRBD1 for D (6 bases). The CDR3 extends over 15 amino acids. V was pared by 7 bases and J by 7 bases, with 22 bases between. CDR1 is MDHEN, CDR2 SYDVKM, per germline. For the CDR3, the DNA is TGTGCCAGCAAGCGCCTCCTACAGGGATGGGGGACCCAGTACTTC. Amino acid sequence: CASKRLLQGWGTQYF.

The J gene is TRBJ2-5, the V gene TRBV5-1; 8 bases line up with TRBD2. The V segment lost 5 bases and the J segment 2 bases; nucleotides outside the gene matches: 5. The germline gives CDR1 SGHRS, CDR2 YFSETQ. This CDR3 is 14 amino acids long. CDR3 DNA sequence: TGCGCCAGCAGTTTAGCGGGGTCTCAAGAGACCCAGTACTTC. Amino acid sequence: CASSLAGSQETQYF.

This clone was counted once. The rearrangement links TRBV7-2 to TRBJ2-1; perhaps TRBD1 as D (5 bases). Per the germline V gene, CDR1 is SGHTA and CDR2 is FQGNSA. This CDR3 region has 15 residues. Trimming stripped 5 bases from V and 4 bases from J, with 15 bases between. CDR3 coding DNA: TGTGCCAGCAGCCCCCCAGGGCCTCATTACAATGAGCAGTTCTTC. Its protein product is CASSPPGPHYNEQFF.

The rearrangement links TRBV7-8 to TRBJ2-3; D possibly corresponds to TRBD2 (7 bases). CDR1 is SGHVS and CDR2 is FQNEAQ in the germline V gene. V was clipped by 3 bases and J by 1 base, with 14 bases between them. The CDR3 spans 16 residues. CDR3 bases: TGTGCCAGCAGCTTCAGGGGTCTAGCGGGCACAGATACGCAGTATTTT. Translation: CASSFRGLAGTDTQYF. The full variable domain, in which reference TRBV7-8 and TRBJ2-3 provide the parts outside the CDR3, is GAGVSQSPRYKVAKRGQDVALRCDPISGHVSLFWYQQALGQGPEFLTYFQNEAQLDKSGLPSDRFFAERPEGSVSTLKIQRTQQEDSAVYLCASSFRGLAGTDTQYFGPGTRLTVL.

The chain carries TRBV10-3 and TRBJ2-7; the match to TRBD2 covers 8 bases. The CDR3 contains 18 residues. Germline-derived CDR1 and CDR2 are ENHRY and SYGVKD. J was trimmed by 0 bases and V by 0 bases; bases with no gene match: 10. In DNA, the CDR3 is TGTGCCATCAGTGAGTCGGAGGGTAGCGGGAAGGGCTCCTACGAGCAGTACTTC. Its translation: CAISESEGSGKGSYEQYF.

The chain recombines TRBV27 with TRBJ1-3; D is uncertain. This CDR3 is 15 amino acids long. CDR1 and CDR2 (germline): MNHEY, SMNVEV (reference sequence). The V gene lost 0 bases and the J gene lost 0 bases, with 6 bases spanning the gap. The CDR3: CASSLSGSSGNTIYF. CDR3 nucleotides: TGTGCCAGCAGTTTATCAGGGAGCTCTGGAAACACCATATATTTT.

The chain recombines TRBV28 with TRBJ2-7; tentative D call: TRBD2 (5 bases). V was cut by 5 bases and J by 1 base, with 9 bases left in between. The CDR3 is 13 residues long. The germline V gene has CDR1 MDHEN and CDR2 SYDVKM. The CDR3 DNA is TGTGCCAGCAGTCCGAGGGTTTCCTACGAGCAGTACTTC. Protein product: CASSPRVSYEQYF.

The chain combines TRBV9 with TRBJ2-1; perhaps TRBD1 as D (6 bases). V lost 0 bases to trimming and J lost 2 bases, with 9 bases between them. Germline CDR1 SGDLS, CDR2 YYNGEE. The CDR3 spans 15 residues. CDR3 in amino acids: CASSVDRDPYNEQFF. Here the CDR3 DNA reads TGTGCCAGCAGCGTAGACAGGGACCCCTACAATGAGCAGTTCTTC.

The CDR3 DNA follows: TGTGCCAGCAGCGTAGCTTGGGGGGGTAACACCGGGGAGCTGTTTTTT. Translating gives CASSVAWGGNTGELFF. J is TRBJ2-2 and V is TRBV9; 7 bases agree with TRBD2. J gave up 2 bases and V 0 bases, and 4 bases lay outside the gene matches. Germline CDR1 is SGDLS and CDR2 is YYNGEE. This CDR3 has 16 residues. Full variable domain (outside the CDR3, taken from reference TRBV9 and TRBJ2-2): DSGVTQTPKHLITATGQRVTLRCSPRSGDLSVYWYQQSLDQGLQFLIQYYNGEERAKGNILERFSAQQFPDLHSELNLSSLELGDSALYFCASSVAWGGNTGELFFGEGSRLTVL.

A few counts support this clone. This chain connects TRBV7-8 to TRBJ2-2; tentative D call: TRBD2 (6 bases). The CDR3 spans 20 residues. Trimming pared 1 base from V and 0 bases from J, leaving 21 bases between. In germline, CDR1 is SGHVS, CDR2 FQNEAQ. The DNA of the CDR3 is TGTGCCAGCAGCTTAGTGGGACTGGCCGGAGGCACATCGAACACCGGGGAGCTGTTTTTT. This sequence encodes CASSLVGLAGGTSNTGELFF.

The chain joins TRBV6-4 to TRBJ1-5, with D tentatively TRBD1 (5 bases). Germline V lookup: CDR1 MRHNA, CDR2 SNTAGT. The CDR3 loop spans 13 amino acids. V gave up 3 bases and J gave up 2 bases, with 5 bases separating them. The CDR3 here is CASSEQGNQPQHF. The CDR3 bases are TGTGCCAGCAGTGAACAGGGCAATCAGCCCCAGCATTTT.

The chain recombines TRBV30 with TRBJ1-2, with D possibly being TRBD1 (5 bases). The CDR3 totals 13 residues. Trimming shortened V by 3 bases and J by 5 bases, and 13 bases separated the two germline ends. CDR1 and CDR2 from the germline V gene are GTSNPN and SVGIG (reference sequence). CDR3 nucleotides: TGTGCCTGGAGAGAGGCGGGGGGGTATGGCTACACCTTC. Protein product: CAWREAGGYGYTF. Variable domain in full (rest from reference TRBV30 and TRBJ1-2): SQTIHQWPATLVQPVGSPLSLECTVEGTSNPNLYWYRQAAGRGLQLLFYSVGIGQISSEVPQNLSASRPQDRQFILSSKKLLLSDSGFYLCAWREAGGYGYTFGSGTRLTVV.

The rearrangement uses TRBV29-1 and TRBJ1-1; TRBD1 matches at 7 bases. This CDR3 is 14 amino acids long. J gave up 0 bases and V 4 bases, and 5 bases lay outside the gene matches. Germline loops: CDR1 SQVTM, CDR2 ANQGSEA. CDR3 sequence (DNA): TGCAGCGTTGGACCAGGGGGGATGAACACTGAAGCTTTCTTT. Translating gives CSVGPGGMNTEAFF.

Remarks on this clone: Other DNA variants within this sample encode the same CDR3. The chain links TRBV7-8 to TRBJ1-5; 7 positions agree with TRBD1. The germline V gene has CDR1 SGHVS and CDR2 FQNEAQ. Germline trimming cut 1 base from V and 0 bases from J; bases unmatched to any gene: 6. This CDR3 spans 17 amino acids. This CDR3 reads CASSLGQGENSNQPQHF. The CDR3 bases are TGTGCCAGCAGCTTAGGACAGGGTGAGAATAGCAATCAGCCCCAGCATTTT. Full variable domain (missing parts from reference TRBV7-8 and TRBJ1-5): GAGVSQSPRYKVAKRGQDVALRCDPISGHVSLFWYQQALGQGPEFLTYFQNEAQLDKSGLPSDRFFAERPEGSVSTLKIQRTQQEDSAVYLCASSLGQGENSNQPQHFGDGTRLSIL.

In nucleotides, the CDR3 is TGTGCCAGCAGTTCCCGGGACAATTCCCCTGAAGCTTTCTTT. It is translated as CASSSRDNSPEAFF. The rearrangement joins TRBV6-1 to TRBJ1-1, with D perhaps TRBD1 (6 bases). CDR1 and CDR2 from the germline V gene are MNHNS and SASEGT. This CDR3 region has 14 residues. The germline V and J ends were trimmed by 5 bases and 6 bases, with 16 bases remaining between them.

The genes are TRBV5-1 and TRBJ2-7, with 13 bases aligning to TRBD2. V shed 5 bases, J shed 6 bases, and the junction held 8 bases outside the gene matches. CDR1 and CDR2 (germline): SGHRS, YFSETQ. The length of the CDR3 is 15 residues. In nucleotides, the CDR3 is TGCGCCAGCAGTAGAGGACTAGCGGGAGCCGGCGAGCAGTACTTC. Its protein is CASSRGLAGAGEQYF. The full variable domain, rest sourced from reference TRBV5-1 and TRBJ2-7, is KAGVTQTPRYLIKTRGQQVTLSCSPISGHRSVSWYQQTPGQGLQFLFEYFSETQRNKGNFPGRFSGRQFSNSRSEMNVSTLELGDSALYLCASSRGLAGAGEQYFGPGTRLTVT.

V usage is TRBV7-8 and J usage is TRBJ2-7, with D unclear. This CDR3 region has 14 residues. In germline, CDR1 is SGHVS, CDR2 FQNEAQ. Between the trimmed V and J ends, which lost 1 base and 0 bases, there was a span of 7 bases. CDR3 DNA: TGTGCCAGCAGCTTAGGCTGGAGCTCCTACGAGCAGTACTTC. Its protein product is CASSLGWSSYEQYF. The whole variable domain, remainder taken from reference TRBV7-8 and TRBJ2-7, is GAGVSQSPRYKVAKRGQDVALRCDPISGHVSLFWYQQALGQGPEFLTYFQNEAQLDKSGLPSDRFFAERPEGSVSTLKIQRTQQEDSAVYLCASSLGWSSYEQYFGPGTRLTVT.

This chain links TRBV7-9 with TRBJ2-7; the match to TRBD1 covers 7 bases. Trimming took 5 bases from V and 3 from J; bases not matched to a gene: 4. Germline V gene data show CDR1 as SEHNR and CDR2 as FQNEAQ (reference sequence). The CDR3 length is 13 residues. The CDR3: CASSRRQGYEQYF. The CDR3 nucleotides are TGTGCCAGCAGCCGCAGACAGGGCTACGAGCAGTACTTC.

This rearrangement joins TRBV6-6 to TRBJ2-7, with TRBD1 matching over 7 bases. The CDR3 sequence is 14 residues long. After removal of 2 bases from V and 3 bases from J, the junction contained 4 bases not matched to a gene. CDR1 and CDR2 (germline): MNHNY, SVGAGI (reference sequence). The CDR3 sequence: CASSYRDRIYEQYF. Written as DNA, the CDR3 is TGTGCCAGCAGTTACCGGGACAGAATCTACGAGCAGTACTTC.

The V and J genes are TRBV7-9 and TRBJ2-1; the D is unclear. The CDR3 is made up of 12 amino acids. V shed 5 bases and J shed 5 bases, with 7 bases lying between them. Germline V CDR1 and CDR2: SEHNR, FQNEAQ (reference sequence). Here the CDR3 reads CASSPVDNEQFF. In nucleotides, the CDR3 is TGTGCCAGCAGCCCGGTCGACAATGAGCAGTTCTTC. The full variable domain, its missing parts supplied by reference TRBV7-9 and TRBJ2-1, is DTGVSQNPRHKITKRGQNVTFRCDPISEHNRLYWYRQTLGQGPEFLTYFQNEAQLEKSRLLSDRFSAERPKGSFSTLEIQRTEQGDSAMYLCASSPVDNEQFFGPGTRLTVL.

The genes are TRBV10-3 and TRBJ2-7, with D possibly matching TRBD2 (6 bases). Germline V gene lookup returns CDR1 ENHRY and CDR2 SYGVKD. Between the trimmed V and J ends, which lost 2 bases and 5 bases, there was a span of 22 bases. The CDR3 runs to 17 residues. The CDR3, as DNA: TGTGCCATCAGTGAGCCCGCGTCGATAGCGGAGGGCAACGAGCAGTACTTC. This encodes CAISEPASIAEGNEQYF.

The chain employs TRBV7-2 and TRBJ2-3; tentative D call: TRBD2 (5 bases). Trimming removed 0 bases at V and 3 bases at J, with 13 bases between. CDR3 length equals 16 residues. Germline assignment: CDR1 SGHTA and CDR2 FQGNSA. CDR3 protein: CASSLAADPRTDTQYF. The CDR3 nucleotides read TGTGCCAGCAGCTTAGCAGCGGACCCGAGAACAGATACGCAGTATTTT.